These 14 T cell receptor beta chains were sequenced from one sample in a study of T cell responses to AZD1222 COVID-19 vaccine. Profiling relied on immunoSEQ multiplex PCR, and the TCRdb table lists in-frame clones only, not all of them. The repertoire holds around 100,000 clones, with approximately 92% as singletons. The input for sequencing was peripheral blood, taken on day 0 of AZD1222 vaccination. The receptors originated from an adult in good health.

The chain employs TRBV29-1 and TRBJ2-3, with D perhaps TRBD1 (6 bases). There are 15 residues in the CDR3. The V end was cut by 1 base, the J end by 4 bases, with 15 bases between. In germline, CDR1 is SQVTM, CDR2 ANQGSEA. The CDR3 is CSVEGARGSPDTQYF. As DNA, the CDR3 is TGCAGCGTTGAAGGAGCCAGGGGCAGCCCAGATACGCAGTATTTT.

This chain joins TRBV18 and TRBJ1-5, with no clear D. CDR3 length equals 14 residues. V dropped 3 bases and J dropped 0 bases, with 6 bases sitting between them. The germline gives CDR1 KGHSH, CDR2 LQKENI. CDR3 amino acids: CASSPLNSNQPQHF. DNA for the CDR3: TGTGCCAGCTCACCTTTAAATAGCAATCAGCCCCAGCATTTT.

The chain carries TRBV10-3 and TRBJ2-2; no reliable D call. Looked up from germline, CDR1 is ENHRY and CDR2 is SYGVKD. V lost 8 bases and J lost 6, with 16 bases in between. The CDR3 contains 14 residues. CDR3 nucleotides: TGTGCCATCGCCATCGGATCCCGCGCCGGGGAGCTGTTTTTT. This gives the protein CAIAIGSRAGELFF.

V and J are TRBV18 and TRBJ1-4; D gene uncertain. The CDR3 has 15 residues. CDR1 is KGHSH, CDR2 LQKENI, per germline. The V end lost 3 bases, the J end lost 5 bases, and 13 bases lay between the germline ends. CDR3 nucleotides: TGTGCCAGCTCACCGAGGAGCTCAAACAATGAAAAACTGTTTTTT. It yields the protein CASSPRSSNNEKLFF.

The chain uses TRBV7-2 and TRBJ1-2, with 9 nucleotides matching TRBD1. Germline V gene data show CDR1 as SGHTA and CDR2 as FQGNSA. V was pared by 5 bases and J by 8 bases, with 9 bases of the junction left unmatched. The CDR3 is made up of 14 amino acids. The CDR3 bases are TGTGCCAGCAGCCCGCTTGACAGGGGGTACGGCTACACCTTC. Translation gives CASSPLDRGYGYTF. Variable domain in full (rest from reference TRBV7-2 and TRBJ1-2): GAGVSQSPSNKVTEKGKDVELRCDPISGHTALYWYRQSLGQGLEFLIYFQGNSAPDKSGLPSDRFSAERTGGSVSTLTIQRTQQEDSAVYLCASSPLDRGYGYTFGSGTRLTVV.

The rearrangement joins TRBV19 to TRBJ1-5; TRBD1 is a possible D gene (6 bases). Germline V gene sequence: CDR1 LNHDA, CDR2 SQIVND (reference sequence). The length of the CDR3 is 15 residues. V was pared by 3 bases and J by 2 bases, with 11 bases between. The CDR3 DNA sequence: TGTGCCAGTAGTATCCCTGGGGGGCGCAATCAGCCCCAGCATTTT. As protein: CASSIPGGRNQPQHF.

The chain carries TRBV11-3 and TRBJ2-5, with D tentatively TRBD1 (5 bases). Germline loops: CDR1 SGHNT, CDR2 YENEEA. The CDR3 is 14 amino acids. Trimming pared 1 base from V and 5 bases from J, leaving 11 bases between. CDR3 sequence: CASSLGRAIETQYF. CDR3 nucleotides: TGTGCCAGCAGCTTAGGCAGGGCCATTGAGACCCAGTACTTC. The variable domain in full, with the rest retrieved from reference TRBV11-3 and TRBJ2-5, is EAGVVQSPRYKIIEKKQPVAFWCNPISGHNTLYWYLQNLGQGPELLIRYENEEAVDDSQLPKDRFSAERLKGVDSTLKIQPAELGDSAVYLCASSLGRAIETQYFGPGTRLLVL.

The genes are TRBV19 and TRBJ1-5, with D possibly matching TRBD1 (5 bases). The ends were cut back, 1 base at V and 6 bases at J, with 10 bases in the middle. The V gene's germline CDR1 is LNHDA and CDR2 SQIVND (reference sequence). CDR3 length: 14 residues. CDR3 residues: CASSIGRGGQPQHF. CDR3 nucleotide sequence: TGTGCCAGTAGTATAGGGAGGGGTGGTCAGCCCCAGCATTTT.

V usage is TRBV6-6 and J usage is TRBJ2-7; 7 bases line up with TRBD1. This CDR3 has 14 residues. V lost 4 bases and J lost 2; bases outside the gene matches: 5. Germline V gene lookup returns CDR1 MNHNY and CDR2 SVGAGI (reference sequence). CDR3: CASSSGTVTYEQYF. The DNA for the CDR3 is TGTGCCAGCAGTTCCGGGACAGTCACCTACGAGCAGTACTTC.

This clone is a singleton in its sample. This chain joins TRBV12-3 or TRBV12-4 and TRBJ1-2; D remains ambiguous. V was pared by 6 bases and J by 7 bases, with 12 bases between. The CDR3 length is 12 residues. Here the CDR3 reads CASSRSRSGYTF. CDR3 sequence (DNA): TGTGCCAGCAGCAGGTCCCGGAGTGGCTACACCTTC.

V gene TRBV12-3 or TRBV12-4 combines with J gene TRBJ1-1; D call uncertain. V was trimmed by 6 bases and J by 1 base, leaving 9 bases between them. The CDR3 has 13 residues. The CDR3 DNA sequence: TGTGCCAGCAGCTTTACAACGAACACTGAAGCTTTCTTT. Amino acids: CASSFTTNTEAFF.

The V and J genes are TRBV28 and TRBJ2-7; D gene uncertain. The CDR3 spans 11 residues. V gave up 4 bases and J gave up 5 bases, with 6 bases separating them. Germline CDR1 reads MDHEN; CDR2 reads SYDVKM. The CDR3, as DNA: TGTGCCAGCAGTTCGGAGAACGAGCAGTACTTC. Translated, it gives CASSSENEQYF.

The chain employs TRBV6-4 and TRBJ2-1; 13 nucleotides match TRBD2. The CDR3 length is 15 residues. The germline CDR1 and CDR2 sequences are MRHNA and SNTAGT. The junction had 2 bases not matched to a gene; V was cut back by 4 bases and J by 5 bases. CDR3 DNA sequence: TGTGCCAGCAGTGTACTAGCGGGAGGGCACAATGAGCAGTTCTTC. This codes for CASSVLAGGHNEQFF.

The gene calls are TRBV27 and TRBJ2-3; TRBD2 agrees at 8 bases. This CDR3 region has 15 residues. Germline V gene sequence: CDR1 MNHEY, CDR2 SMNVEV (reference sequence). Unmatched junction bases numbered 6, after V lost 6 bases and J lost 1 base. This chain's CDR3 is CASRLAGPRTDTQYF. The CDR3 nucleotides are TGTGCCAGCAGATTAGCGGGGCCCCGCACAGATACGCAGTATTTT.